The 20 T cell receptor beta chains below all came from one sample that was sequenced in a study of blood T cell repertoires in COVID-19. Clones were read by immunoSEQ multiplex PCR, and TCRdb kept only the in-frame ones, dropping some. Of under 250,000 clones in the sample, 75% to 90% are singletons; the top ten hold 2.6%. Material for sequencing was peripheral blood. The source of these receptors is a woman in her seventies with active or convalescent COVID-19.

The chain has TRBV6-5 and TRBJ1-2; unclear D gene. This CDR3 has 15 amino acids. With 6 bases removed from V and 3 bases from J, the gap between germline ends came to 17 bases. Germline V CDR1 and CDR2: MNHEY, SVGAGI. The CDR3 here is CASSLSWANDYGYTF. In DNA form, the CDR3 reads TGTGCCAGCAGCCTCAGCTGGGCCAACGACTATGGCTACACCTTC.

This clone has a handful of counts. Other nucleotide sequences in the sample specify the same CDR3. This chain uses TRBV5-1 with TRBJ2-7; TRBD1 aligns across 7 bases. The V gene end was trimmed by 0 bases and the J gene end by 0 bases; junction bases not matched to a gene: 3. CDR1 is SGHRS and CDR2 is YFSETQ in the germline V gene. CDR3 length: 15 amino acids. The CDR3 DNA follows: TGCGCCAGCAGCTTGGGGTCAGGGGGCTCCTACGAGCAGTACTTC. Protein sequence: CASSLGSGGSYEQYF.

The chain couples TRBV7-2 to TRBJ1-5, with 7 nucleotides matching TRBD1. CDR1 is SGHTA and CDR2 is FQGNSA in the germline V gene. The V and J ends lost 5 bases and 5 bases, in that order; junction bases with no gene match: 9. The CDR3 is 15 amino acids. The CDR3, as DNA: TGTGCCAGCAGCCAAACCGGGACAGAATATCAGCCCCAGCATTTT. Protein product: CASSQTGTEYQPQHF.

This clone was detected only a few times. The chain recombines TRBV6-5 with TRBJ2-1; 8 positions match TRBD2. The junction had 9 bases not matched to a gene; V was cut back by 2 bases and J by 9 bases. The CDR3 runs 15 residues. The V gene's germline CDR1 is MNHEY and CDR2 SVGAGI. CDR3 nucleotides: TGTGCCAGCAGTTACCGTCTCGGGAGGGAGGGTGAGCAGTTCTTC. This encodes CASSYRLGREGEQFF.

V usage is TRBV7-9 and J usage is TRBJ2-1, with TRBD2 matching over 8 bases. With 5 bases clipped from V and 8 bases from J, the junction kept 5 bases outside the gene matches. The CDR3 loop spans 13 amino acids. Germline V lookup: CDR1 SEHNR, CDR2 FQNEAQ (reference sequence). The CDR3 loop is CASSPPTSDEQFF. The DNA for the CDR3 is TGTGCCAGCAGCCCCCCGACTAGCGATGAGCAGTTCTTC.

This clone has a single count. The chain links TRBV5-1 to TRBJ1-1, with TRBD1 matching over 10 bases. The V and J ends lost 0 bases and 3 bases, in that order; junction bases with no gene match: 11. From germline, CDR1 is SGHRS and CDR2 YFSETQ. This CDR3 contains 18 residues. CDR3 sequence reads: CASSLGQGAGFRDTEAFF. CDR3 DNA sequence: TGCGCCAGCAGCTTGGGACAGGGGGCAGGATTCCGGGACACTGAAGCTTTCTTT.

This sequence joins TRBV18 and TRBJ2-7; TRBD2 is a possible D gene (6 bases). CDR3 size: 11 residues. Germline CDR1 reads KGHSH; CDR2 reads LQKENI. V shed 8 bases and J shed 2 bases, with 7 bases lying between them. The DNA for the CDR3 is TGTGCCAGCCGGGAGACCTACGAGCAGTACTTC. Translating it yields CASRETYEQYF.

The CDR3 loop is CASSQFPGTSTDTQYF. CDR3 bases: TGTGCCAGCAGCCAGTTCCCCGGGACAAGCACAGATACGCAGTATTTT. The genes are TRBV3-1 (or the pseudogene TRBV3-2) and TRBJ2-3; tentative D call: TRBD1 (6 bases). Looked up from germline, CDR1 is LGHDT and CDR2 is YNNKEL (reference sequence). This CDR3 has 16 residues. Between the trimmed V and J ends, which lost 3 bases and 0 bases, there was a span of 13 bases.

The chain recombines TRBV5-1 with TRBJ2-2; TRBD2 matches at 7 bases. V lost 2 bases to trimming and J lost 5 bases; unmatched junction nucleotides: 6. The CDR3 is 15 amino acids. Germline V gene lookup returns CDR1 SGHRS and CDR2 YFSETQ. CDR3 DNA: TGCGCCAGCAGCTTTGTGCGGGAGAGAACCGGGGAGCTGTTTTTT. It encodes CASSFVRERTGELFF.

The chain couples TRBV20-1 to TRBJ1-4; the D is unclear. This CDR3 spans 11 amino acids. From germline, CDR1 is DFQATT and CDR2 SNEGSKA (reference sequence). V lost 5 bases and J 8 bases, leaving 9 bases between the germline ends. The DNA of the CDR3 is TGCAGTGCTGTCTACTTGGAAAAACTGTTTTTT. It specifies CSAVYLEKLFF.

This clone was counted between two and nine times. The V and J genes are TRBV2 and TRBJ2-3; TRBD2 agrees at 10 bases. CDR3 length equals 13 residues. The junction had 9 bases not matched to a gene; V was cut back by 11 bases and J by 7 bases. Germline loops: CDR1 SNHLY, CDR2 FYNNEI. The DNA for the CDR3 is TGTGCCCGCCAGGAGCGGGGGGGCTATACGCAGTATTTT. Its translation is CARQERGGYTQYF. Filled out from reference TRBV2 and TRBJ2-3, the complete variable domain reads EPEVTQTPSHQVTQMGQEVILRCVPISNHLYFYWYRQILGQKVEFLVSFYNNEISEKSEIFDDQFSVERPDGSNFTLKIRSTKLEDSAMYFCARQERGGYTQYFGPGTRLTVL.

This clone was seen once. The chain has TRBV28 and TRBJ2-1; 13 nucleotides match TRBD2. The V segment lost 8 bases and the J segment 4 bases; nucleotides outside the gene matches: 14. Germline CDR1 MDHEN, CDR2 SYDVKM. This CDR3 is 18 amino acids long. CDR3 protein: CASVSPRLAGGPYNEQFF. CDR3 bases: TGTGCCAGCGTGTCCCCGAGACTAGCGGGAGGCCCATACAATGAGCAGTTCTTC.

The rearrangement links TRBV5-4 to TRBJ1-2; D call uncertain. Trimming removed 4 bases at V and 8 bases at J, with 9 bases between. Looked up from germline, CDR1 is SGHNT and CDR2 is YYREEE (reference sequence). The CDR3 is 11 amino acids. The CDR3 loop reads CASSPGWGYTF. The CDR3 DNA follows: TGTGCCAGCAGCCCGGGATGGGGCTACACCTTC.

The genes are TRBV30 and TRBJ2-3; D is uncertain. The V and J ends lost 1 base and 2 bases respectively, with 10 bases between them. Germline lookup yields CDR1 GTSNPN and CDR2 SVGIG (reference sequence). The length of the CDR3 is 14 residues. This CDR3 is CAWSALVPTDTQYF. CDR3 in DNA: TGTGCCTGGAGTGCCCTTGTCCCCACAGATACGCAGTATTTT.

The gene calls are TRBV7-2 and TRBJ2-1; 11 bases map to TRBD2. With V trimmed by 5 bases and J by 10 bases, 4 bases remained unmatched. The CDR3 sequence is 13 residues long. Germline-derived CDR1 and CDR2 are SGHTA and FQGNSA. CDR3 sequence reads: CASSGGTSGEQFF. CDR3 DNA: TGTGCCAGCAGCGGCGGGACTAGCGGCGAGCAGTTCTTC.

This chain connects TRBV5-1 to TRBJ1-4, with 7 nucleotides matching TRBD1. V trimming: 3 bases; J trimming: 6 bases; junction bases outside the gene matches: 5. The V gene's germline CDR1 is SGHRS and CDR2 YFSETQ. The CDR3 length is 14 residues. CDR3 region: CASSSLGTDEKLFF. The DNA of the CDR3 is TGCGCCAGCAGCTCCCTAGGGACAGATGAAAAACTGTTTTTT.

The chain uses TRBV28 and TRBJ1-4; 7 positions agree with TRBD1. The germline V gene has CDR1 MDHEN and CDR2 SYDVKM. Losses at the gene ends were 5 bases for V and 5 bases for J; bases not matched to a gene: 8. CDR3 length equals 15 residues. The CDR3 sequence: CASSPSGGSNEKLFF. The CDR3 DNA reads TGTGCCAGCAGTCCATCAGGGGGATCAAATGAAAAACTGTTTTTT.

The chain combines TRBV5-1 with TRBJ2-2; 9 positions match TRBD2. The CDR3 spans 16 residues. Germline lookup yields CDR1 SGHRS and CDR2 YFSETQ. The trim removed 4 bases at V and 4 bases at J, leaving 8 bases unmatched. CDR3 loop: CASSPPLAGSTGELFF. In DNA form, the CDR3 reads TGCGCCAGCAGCCCCCCCCTAGCGGGGTCCACCGGGGAGCTGTTTTTT.

The rearrangement links TRBV11-2 to TRBJ2-3; D might be TRBD2 (6 bases). CDR1 is SGHAT and CDR2 is FQNNGV in the germline V gene. The CDR3 runs to 12 residues. The V and J ends lost 5 bases and 9 bases respectively, with 12 bases between them. The DNA of the CDR3 is TGTGCCAGCAGCCCGACTAGTACGACGCAGTATTTT. Translation gives CASSPTSTTQYF.

The J gene is TRBJ2-2, the V gene TRBV7-2; a weak D match, TRBD1 (5 bases). Trimming pared 1 base from V and 6 bases from J, leaving 12 bases between. The length of the CDR3 is 15 residues. CDR1 and CDR2 from the germline V gene are SGHTA and FQGNSA. CDR3 region: CASSLVSRAAGELFF. CDR3 in DNA: TGTGCCAGCAGCTTAGTTAGCAGGGCCGCCGGGGAGCTGTTTTTT.